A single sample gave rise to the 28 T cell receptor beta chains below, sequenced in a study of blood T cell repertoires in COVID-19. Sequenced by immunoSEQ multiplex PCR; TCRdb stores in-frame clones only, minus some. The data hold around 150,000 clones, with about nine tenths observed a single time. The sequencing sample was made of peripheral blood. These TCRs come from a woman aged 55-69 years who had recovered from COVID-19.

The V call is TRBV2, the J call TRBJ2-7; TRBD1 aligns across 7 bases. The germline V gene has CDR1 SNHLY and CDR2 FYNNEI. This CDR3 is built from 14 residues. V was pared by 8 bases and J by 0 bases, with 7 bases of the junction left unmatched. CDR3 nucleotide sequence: TGTGCCAGCGCTACTCGGGACAGCTCCTACGAGCAGTACTTC. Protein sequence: CASATRDSSYEQYF.

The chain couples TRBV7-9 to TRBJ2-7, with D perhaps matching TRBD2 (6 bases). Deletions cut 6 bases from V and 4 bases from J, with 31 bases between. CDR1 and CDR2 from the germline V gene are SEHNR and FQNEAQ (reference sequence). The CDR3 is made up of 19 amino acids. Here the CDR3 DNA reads TGTGCCAGCAGTACAAACGTCCCCCGTGGGGCTAGCGAAAATTACGAGCAGTACTTC. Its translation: CASSTNVPRGASENYEQYF.

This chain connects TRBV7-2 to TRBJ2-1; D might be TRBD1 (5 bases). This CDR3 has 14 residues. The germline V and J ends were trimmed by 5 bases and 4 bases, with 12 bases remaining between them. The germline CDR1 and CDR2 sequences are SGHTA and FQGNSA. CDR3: CASSQTTEYNEQFF. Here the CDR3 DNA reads TGTGCCAGCAGCCAAACGACAGAATACAATGAGCAGTTCTTC.

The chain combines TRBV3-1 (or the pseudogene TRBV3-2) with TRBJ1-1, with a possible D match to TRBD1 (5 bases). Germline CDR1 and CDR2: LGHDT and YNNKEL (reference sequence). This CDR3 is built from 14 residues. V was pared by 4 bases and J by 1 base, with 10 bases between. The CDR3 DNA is TGTGCCAGCAGCCTCGGGGGTGAGAACACTGAAGCTTTCTTT. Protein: CASSLGGENTEAFF.

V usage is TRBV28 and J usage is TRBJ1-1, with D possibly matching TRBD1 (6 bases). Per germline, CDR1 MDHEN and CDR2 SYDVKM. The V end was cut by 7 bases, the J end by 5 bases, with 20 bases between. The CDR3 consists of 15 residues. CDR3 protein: CASNLGAGWLTEAFF. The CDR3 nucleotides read TGTGCCAGCAACCTGGGGGCAGGGTGGTTGACTGAAGCTTTCTTT.

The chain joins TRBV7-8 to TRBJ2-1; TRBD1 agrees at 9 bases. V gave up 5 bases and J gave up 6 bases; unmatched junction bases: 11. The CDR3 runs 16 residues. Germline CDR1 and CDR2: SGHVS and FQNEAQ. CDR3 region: CASSPTAGQGSNEQFF. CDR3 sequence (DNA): TGTGCCAGCAGCCCAACGGCGGGACAGGGAAGCAATGAGCAGTTCTTC. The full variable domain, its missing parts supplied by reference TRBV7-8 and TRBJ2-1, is GAGVSQSPRYKVAKRGQDVALRCDPISGHVSLFWYQQALGQGPEFLTYFQNEAQLDKSGLPSDRFFAERPEGSVSTLKIQRTQQEDSAVYLCASSPTAGQGSNEQFFGPGTRLTVL.

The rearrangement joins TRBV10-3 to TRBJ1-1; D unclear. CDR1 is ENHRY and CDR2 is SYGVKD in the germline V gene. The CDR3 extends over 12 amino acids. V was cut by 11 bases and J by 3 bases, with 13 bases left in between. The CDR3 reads CAGGPRDTEAFF. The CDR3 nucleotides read TGTGCCGGAGGACCCCGGGACACTGAAGCTTTCTTT.

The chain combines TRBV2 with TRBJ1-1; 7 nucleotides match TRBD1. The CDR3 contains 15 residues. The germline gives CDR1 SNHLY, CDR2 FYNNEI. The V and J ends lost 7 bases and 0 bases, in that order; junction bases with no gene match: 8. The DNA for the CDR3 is TGTGCCAGCATCATGGACAGGACGATGAACACTGAAGCTTTCTTT. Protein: CASIMDRTMNTEAFF.

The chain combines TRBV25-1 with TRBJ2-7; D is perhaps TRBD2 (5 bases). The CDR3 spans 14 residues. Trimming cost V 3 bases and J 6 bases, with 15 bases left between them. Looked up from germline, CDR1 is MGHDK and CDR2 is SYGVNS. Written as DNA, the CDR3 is TGTGCCAGCAGTGATCCCGGCCCTGGGAGCGAGCAGTACTTC. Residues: CASSDPGPGSEQYF.

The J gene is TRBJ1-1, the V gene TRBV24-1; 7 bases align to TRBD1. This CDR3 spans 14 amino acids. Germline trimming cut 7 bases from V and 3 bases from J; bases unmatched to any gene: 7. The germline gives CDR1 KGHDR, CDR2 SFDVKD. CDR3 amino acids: CATRGGQADTEAFF. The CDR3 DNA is TGTGCCACCAGGGGAGGACAGGCGGACACTGAAGCTTTCTTT.

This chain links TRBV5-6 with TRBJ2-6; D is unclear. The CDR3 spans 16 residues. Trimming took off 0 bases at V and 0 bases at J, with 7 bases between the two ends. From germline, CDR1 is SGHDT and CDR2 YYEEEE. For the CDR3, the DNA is TGTGCCAGCAGCTTGGACATTGGCTCTGGGGCCAACGTCCTGACTTTC. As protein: CASSLDIGSGANVLTF.

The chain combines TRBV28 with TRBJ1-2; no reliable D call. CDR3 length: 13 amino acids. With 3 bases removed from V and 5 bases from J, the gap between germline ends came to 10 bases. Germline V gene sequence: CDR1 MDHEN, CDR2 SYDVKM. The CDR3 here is CASSLRRTYGYTF. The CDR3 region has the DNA TGTGCCAGCAGTTTGCGGAGGACTTATGGCTACACCTTC.

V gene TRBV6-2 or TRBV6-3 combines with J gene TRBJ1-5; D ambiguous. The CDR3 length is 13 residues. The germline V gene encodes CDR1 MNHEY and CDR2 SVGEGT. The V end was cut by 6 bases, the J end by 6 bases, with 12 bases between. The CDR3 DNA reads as TGTGCCAGCAGCCCAACCACAAGTCAGCCCCAGCATTTT. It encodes CASSPTTSQPQHF.

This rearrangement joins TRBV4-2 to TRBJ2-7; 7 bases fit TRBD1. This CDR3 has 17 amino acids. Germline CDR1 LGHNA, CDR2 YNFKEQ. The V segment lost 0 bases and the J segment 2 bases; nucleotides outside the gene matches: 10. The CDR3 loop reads CASSQDTDPDRTYEQYF. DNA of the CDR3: TGTGCCAGCAGCCAAGACACCGACCCGGACAGGACCTACGAGCAGTACTTC.

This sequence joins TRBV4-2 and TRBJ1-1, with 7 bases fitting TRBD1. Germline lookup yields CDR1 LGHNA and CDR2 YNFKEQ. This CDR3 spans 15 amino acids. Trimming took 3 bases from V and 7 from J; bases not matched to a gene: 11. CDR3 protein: CASSHLLRDRSEAFF. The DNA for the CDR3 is TGTGCCAGCAGCCATTTACTCCGGGACAGAAGTGAAGCTTTCTTT.

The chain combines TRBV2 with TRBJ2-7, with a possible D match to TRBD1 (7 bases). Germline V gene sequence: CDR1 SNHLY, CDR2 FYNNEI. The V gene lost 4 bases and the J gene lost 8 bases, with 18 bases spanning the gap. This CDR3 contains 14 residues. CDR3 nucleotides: TGTGCCAGCAGTGTCCAAGCCCCAGGGGGGAAGCAGTACTTC. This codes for CASSVQAPGGKQYF.

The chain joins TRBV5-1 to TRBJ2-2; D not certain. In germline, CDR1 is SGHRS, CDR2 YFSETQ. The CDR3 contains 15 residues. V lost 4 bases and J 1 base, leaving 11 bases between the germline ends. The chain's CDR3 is CASSGPLGNTGELFF. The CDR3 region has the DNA TGCGCCAGCAGCGGGCCCCTCGGGAACACCGGGGAGCTGTTTTTT.

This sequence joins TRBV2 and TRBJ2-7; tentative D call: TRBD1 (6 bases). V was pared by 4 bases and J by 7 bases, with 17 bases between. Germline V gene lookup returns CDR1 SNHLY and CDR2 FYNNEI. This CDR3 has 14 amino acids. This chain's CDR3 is CASSGTPVGQEQYF. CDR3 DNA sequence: TGTGCCAGCAGTGGAACCCCAGTCGGACAGGAGCAGTACTTC.

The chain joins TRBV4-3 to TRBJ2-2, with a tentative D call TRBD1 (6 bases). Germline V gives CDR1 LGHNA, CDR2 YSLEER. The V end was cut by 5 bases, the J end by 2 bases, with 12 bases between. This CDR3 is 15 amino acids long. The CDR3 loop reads CASSSWTVNTGELFF. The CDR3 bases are TGCGCCAGCAGCTCTTGGACAGTAAACACCGGGGAGCTGTTTTTT.

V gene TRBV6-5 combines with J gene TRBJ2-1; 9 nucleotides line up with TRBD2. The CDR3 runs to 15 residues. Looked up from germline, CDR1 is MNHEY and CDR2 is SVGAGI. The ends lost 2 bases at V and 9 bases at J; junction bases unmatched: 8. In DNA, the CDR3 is TGTGCCAGCAGTTACGGCGGGGGGGCCAGGGTTGAGCAGTTCTTC. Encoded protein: CASSYGGGARVEQFF.

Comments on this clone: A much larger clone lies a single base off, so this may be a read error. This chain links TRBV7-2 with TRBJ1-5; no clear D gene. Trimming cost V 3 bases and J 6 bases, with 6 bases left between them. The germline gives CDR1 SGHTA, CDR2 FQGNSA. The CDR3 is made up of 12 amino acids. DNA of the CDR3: TGTGCCAGCAGCTTCTCCGGTCAGCCCCAGCATTTT. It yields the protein CASSFSGQPQHF.

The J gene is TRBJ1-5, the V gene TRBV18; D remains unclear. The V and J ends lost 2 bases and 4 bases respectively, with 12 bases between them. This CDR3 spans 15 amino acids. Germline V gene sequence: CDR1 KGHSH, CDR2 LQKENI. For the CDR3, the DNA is TGTGCCAGCTCACCATTTCAGACAACTAATCAGCCCCAGCATTTT. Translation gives CASSPFQTTNQPQHF.

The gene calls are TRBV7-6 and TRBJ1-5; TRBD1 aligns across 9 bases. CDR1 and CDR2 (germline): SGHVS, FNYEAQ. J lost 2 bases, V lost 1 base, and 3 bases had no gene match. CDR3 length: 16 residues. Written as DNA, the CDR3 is TGTGCCAGCAGCTTAGGGGGACAGGGTGGCAATCAGCCCCAGCATTTT. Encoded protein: CASSLGGQGGNQPQHF.

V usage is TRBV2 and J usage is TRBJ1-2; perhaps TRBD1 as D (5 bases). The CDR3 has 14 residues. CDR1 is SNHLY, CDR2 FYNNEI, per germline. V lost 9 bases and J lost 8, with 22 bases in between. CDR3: CARPGGETKGGYTF. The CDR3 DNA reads TGTGCCAGGCCGGGAGGGGAAACGAAGGGGGGCTACACCTTC.

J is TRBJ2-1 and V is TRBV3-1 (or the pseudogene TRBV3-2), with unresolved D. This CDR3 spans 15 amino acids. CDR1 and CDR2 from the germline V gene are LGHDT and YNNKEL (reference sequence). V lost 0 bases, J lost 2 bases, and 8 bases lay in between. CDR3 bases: TGTGCCAGCAGCCAAGATGGCACAGCCTACAATGAGCAGTTCTTC. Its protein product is CASSQDGTAYNEQFF.

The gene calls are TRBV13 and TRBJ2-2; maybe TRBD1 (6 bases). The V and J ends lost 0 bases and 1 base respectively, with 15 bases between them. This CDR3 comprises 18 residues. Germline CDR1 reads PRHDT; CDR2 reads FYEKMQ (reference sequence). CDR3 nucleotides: TGTGCCAGCAGCTTAGGCAGCCCGGTGACAGGGAACACCGGGGAGCTGTTTTTT. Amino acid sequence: CASSLGSPVTGNTGELFF.

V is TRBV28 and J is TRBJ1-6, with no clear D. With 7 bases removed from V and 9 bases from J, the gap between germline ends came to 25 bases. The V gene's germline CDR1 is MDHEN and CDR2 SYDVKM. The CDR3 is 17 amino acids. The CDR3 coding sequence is TGTGCCAGCATCGACGGTGACCCTGGGCGCAAAATTTCACCCCTCCACTTT. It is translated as CASIDGDPGRKISPLHF. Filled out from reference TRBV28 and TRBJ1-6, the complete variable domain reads DVKVTQSSRYLVKRTGEKVFLECVQDMDHENMFWYRQDPGLGLRLIYFSYDVKMKEKGDIPEGYSVSREKKERFSLILESASTNQTSMYLCASIDGDPGRKISPLHFGNGTRLTVT.

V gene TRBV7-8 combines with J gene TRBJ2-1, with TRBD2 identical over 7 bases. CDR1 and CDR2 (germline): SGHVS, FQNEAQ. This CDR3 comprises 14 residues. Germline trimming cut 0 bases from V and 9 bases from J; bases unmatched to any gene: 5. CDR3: CASSLAGGDGEQFF. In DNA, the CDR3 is TGTGCCAGCAGCTTAGCGGGAGGGGACGGTGAGCAGTTCTTC.